This passage covers 16 T cell receptor beta chains from one sample sequenced in a study of T-cell reconstitution after alpha-beta-depleted transplantation in children. Preparing the TCRbeta library involved the use of unique molecular identifiers. TCRdb used MiXCR to reprocess the PCR reads, holding one entry per CDR3 protein. Of hundreds of thousands of distinct CDR3 sequences listed, about 17% were seen once; the top ten hold 2.5% to 4%. Here the sequenced sample was PBMCs from the stem cell graft donor, taken from the stem cell graft. These receptor sequences come from a human donor who donated a stem cell graft to a child with acute lymphoblastic leukemia.

A few counts support this clonotype. The chain carries TRBV4-2 and TRBJ1-6; D uncertain. The CDR3 runs to 17 residues. V dropped 4 bases and J dropped 0 bases, with 13 bases sitting between them. From germline, CDR1 is LGHNA and CDR2 YNFKEQ. The CDR3 reads CASSPFRASSYNSPLHF. CDR3 nucleotides: TGTGCCAGCAGCCCATTTCGGGCCAGCTCCTATAATTCACCCCTCCACTTT.

This clonotype was seen a few times. The chain uses TRBV6-4 and TRBJ1-1, with D maybe TRBD1 (6 bases). CDR1 is MRHNA and CDR2 is SNTAGT in the germline V gene. The V end was cut by 6 bases, the J end by 10 bases, with 18 bases between. This CDR3 is built from 13 residues. The CDR3 sequence: CASSAGGGSGAFF. The CDR3 DNA sequence: TGTGCCAGCAGCGCAGGCGGGGGCAGCGGAGCTTTCTTT.

V gene TRBV19 combines with J gene TRBJ2-7; the D is unclear. Trimming cost V 4 bases and J 7 bases, with 8 bases left between them. CDR3 length equals 11 residues. The germline CDR1 and CDR2 sequences are LNHDA and SQIVND (reference sequence). The CDR3 nucleotides read TGTGCCAGTAGTAACCGACTTGAGCAGTACTTC. Translation: CASSNRLEQYF. Complete variable domain (other parts from reference TRBV19 and TRBJ2-7): DGGITQSPKYLFRKEGQNVTLSCEQNLNHDAMYWYRQDPGQGLRLIYYSQIVNDFQKGDIAEGYSVSREKKESFPLTVTSAQKNPTAFYLCASSNRLEQYFGPGTRLTVT.

The rearrangement joins TRBV27 to TRBJ2-7; 9 nucleotides align to TRBD1. Germline CDR1 is MNHEY and CDR2 is SMNVEV (reference sequence). The CDR3 has 15 amino acids. With V trimmed by 3 bases and J by 2 bases, 5 bases remained unmatched. CDR3 in amino acids: CASSLTGTGTYEQYF. The CDR3 DNA follows: TGTGCCAGCAGTTTGACCGGGACAGGGACCTACGAGCAGTACTTC.

The chain employs TRBV20-1 and TRBJ1-1; 9 nucleotides line up with TRBD1. The germline V gene has CDR1 DFQATT and CDR2 SNEGSKA (reference sequence). V was pared by 0 bases and J by 9 bases, with 11 bases of the junction left unmatched. The CDR3 has 15 residues. CDR3 region: CSARDSGQGKRQAFF. As DNA, the CDR3 is TGCAGTGCTAGAGATTCGGGACAGGGAAAAAGGCAAGCTTTCTTT.

The chain is built from TRBV7-9 and TRBJ2-7, with D possibly TRBD1 on 5 matching bases. The CDR3 extends over 16 amino acids. Trimming pared 2 bases from V and 6 bases from J, leaving 20 bases between. Germline V gene sequence: CDR1 SEHNR, CDR2 FQNEAQ (reference sequence). CDR3: CASSLLGDSRSSEQYF. The CDR3, as DNA: TGTGCCAGCAGCTTACTAGGGGATAGCCGATCAAGCGAGCAGTACTTC.

The chain couples TRBV20-1 to TRBJ2-5; the match to TRBD2 covers 10 bases. Per the germline V gene, CDR1 is DFQATT and CDR2 is SNEGSKA (reference sequence). CDR3 size: 14 residues. Trimming took 2 bases from V and 5 from J; bases not matched to a gene: 5. DNA for the CDR3: TGCAGTGCTAGACCTAGCGGGAGAGGGGAGACCCAGTACTTC. Protein product: CSARPSGRGETQYF.

This clonotype was seen at least ten times. The chain has TRBV6-1 and TRBJ1-2; TRBD1 agrees at 8 bases. The germline gives CDR1 MNHNS, CDR2 SASEGT. The trim removed 6 bases at V and 2 bases at J, leaving 2 bases unmatched. The CDR3 has 13 amino acids. CDR3 in DNA: TGTGCCAGCAGCCGACAGGGGAACTATGGCTACACCTTC. It translates to CASSRQGNYGYTF.

The rearrangement uses TRBV20-1 and TRBJ2-1; D ambiguous. Between the trimmed V and J ends, which lost 6 bases and 5 bases, there was a span of 14 bases. The V gene's germline CDR1 is DFQATT and CDR2 SNEGSKA (reference sequence). The CDR3 is 13 residues long. The CDR3 is CSANIPRDNEQFF. The CDR3 nucleotides read TGCAGTGCCAATATACCCCGAGACAATGAGCAGTTCTTC.

This clonotype showed up just a few times. This chain connects TRBV15 to TRBJ1-6; D uncertain. The CDR3 totals 14 residues. CDR1 and CDR2 (germline): LNHNV, YYDKDF (reference sequence). The germline V and J ends were trimmed by 1 base and 10 bases, with 11 bases remaining between them. CDR3 in amino acids: CATSRGTGGSPLHF. The CDR3 DNA reads as TGTGCCACCAGCAGAGGGACCGGCGGCTCACCCCTCCACTTT.

This clonotype turned up a few times. DNA of the CDR3: TGTGCCAGCAGTCCGTCGGGCGGGAGACTAGGCAATGAGCAGTTCTTC. Protein: CASSPSGGRLGNEQFF. V and J are TRBV11-2 and TRBJ2-1, with 7 bases fitting TRBD2. V dropped 6 bases and J dropped 6; count of bases not matched to a gene: 14. This CDR3 contains 16 residues. Germline V gene sequence: CDR1 SGHAT, CDR2 FQNNGV.

The chain recombines TRBV12-3 or TRBV12-4 with TRBJ2-7; D possibly corresponds to TRBD1 (5 bases). V gave up 3 bases and J gave up 2 bases, with 11 bases separating them. The CDR3 is 14 amino acids. CDR3 nucleotides: TGTGCCAGCAGTTTCGCAGGGCCTACCTACGAGCAGTACTTC. Protein sequence: CASSFAGPTYEQYF.

The chain recombines TRBV19 with TRBJ1-1, with D unclear. Germline-derived CDR1 and CDR2 are LNHDA and SQIVND (reference sequence). This CDR3 has 15 amino acids. The V end was cut by 0 bases, the J end by 6 bases, with 14 bases between. The CDR3 DNA reads TGTGCCAGTAGTATAGAGGGAGGCTTAATCCCTGAAGCTTTCTTT. Protein: CASSIEGGLIPEAFF.

This clonotype was found a few times. The chain recombines TRBV4-1 with TRBJ2-7; TRBD2 matches 11 bases. V gave up 1 base and J gave up 2 bases; unmatched junction bases: 1. The CDR3 is 15 residues long. Germline-derived CDR1 and CDR2 are MGHRA and YSYEKL. The CDR3 DNA is TGCGCCAGCAGCCAAGCGACTAGCGGGGCCTACGAGCAGTACTTC. It encodes CASSQATSGAYEQYF.

CDR3 loop: CSAPRGNTEAFF. Written as DNA, the CDR3 is TGCAGTGCTCCCAGGGGCAACACTGAAGCTTTCTTT. The rearrangement joins TRBV20-1 to TRBJ1-1; weak D call: TRBD1 (6 bases). Germline CDR1 and CDR2: DFQATT and SNEGSKA (reference sequence). The CDR3 totals 12 residues. Trimming stripped 5 bases from V and 2 bases from J, with 9 bases between.

The rearrangement links TRBV7-9 to TRBJ2-3; no firm D call. The CDR3 is 11 amino acids. Germline V CDR1 and CDR2: SEHNR, FQNEAQ (reference sequence). Trimming took 7 bases from V and 7 from J, leaving 9 bases between them. As DNA, the CDR3 is TGTGCCAGCATTGGTCTGAATACGCAGTATTTT. Protein product: CASIGLNTQYF.